This TCR beta chain came from a study of PD-L1 blockade in urothelial cancer. Study summary: Atezolizumab (1,200 mg intravenously every 3 weeks) began around 2014 for patients. The median number of T cells present in blood samples was approximately 140,000.

The method was immunoSEQ multiplex PCR; TCRdb's version includes in-frame clones alone and lacks a portion of them. The sample holds about 52,000 clones; 60% to 85% are singletons and the top ten take approximately 3.3%. Urothelial carcinoma in patients was locally advanced or metastatic. CDR3 length: 14 residues. From germline, CDR1 is MNHEY and CDR2 SMNVEV (reference sequence). Trimming pared 5 bases from V and 1 base from J, leaving 12 bases between. The source is a man aged 70 or older with urothelial cancer. The sample was PBMCs, taken around atezolizumab (anti-PD-L1) treatment. J is TRBJ2-7 and V is TRBV27; D is possibly TRBD1 (6 bases). CDR3 sequence: CASSKTGLSYEQYF. The CDR3 DNA reads as TGTGCCAGCAGTAAGACAGGCCTGTCCTACGAGCAGTACTTC.